This paragraph covers one T cell receptor beta chain sequence. Its matching antigen is unknown. The CDR3 length is 12 residues. Per the germline V gene, CDR1 is SQVTM and CDR2 is ANQGSEA. Trimming left V 3 bases short and J 7 bases short, with 9 bases between. This sample is drawn from a study of cytomegalovirus exposure and HLA in healthy donors. Findings and caveats of the study: According to the study, roughly 180 TCR beta chains were cytomegalovirus-associated. When a later analysis was performed, an Asian-associated ancestry cluster reportedly had fewer N-insertions than the roughly 640-donor mean.

60 Vbeta and 13 Jbeta primers were used in PCR. The assay was immunoSEQ multiplex PCR, and TCRdb's table has in-frame clones only and misses some. The profile shows hundreds of thousands of clones, around four fifths of them singletons. The chain is built from TRBV29-1 and TRBJ2-2; no clear D gene. Sequencing used PBMCs. The clonotype comes from a boy aged 2-15 years in good health and CMV-seronegative. CDR3 bases: TGCAGCGTTGATACCACGGGCGGGGAGCTGTTTTTT. Its translation: CSVDTTGGELFF.